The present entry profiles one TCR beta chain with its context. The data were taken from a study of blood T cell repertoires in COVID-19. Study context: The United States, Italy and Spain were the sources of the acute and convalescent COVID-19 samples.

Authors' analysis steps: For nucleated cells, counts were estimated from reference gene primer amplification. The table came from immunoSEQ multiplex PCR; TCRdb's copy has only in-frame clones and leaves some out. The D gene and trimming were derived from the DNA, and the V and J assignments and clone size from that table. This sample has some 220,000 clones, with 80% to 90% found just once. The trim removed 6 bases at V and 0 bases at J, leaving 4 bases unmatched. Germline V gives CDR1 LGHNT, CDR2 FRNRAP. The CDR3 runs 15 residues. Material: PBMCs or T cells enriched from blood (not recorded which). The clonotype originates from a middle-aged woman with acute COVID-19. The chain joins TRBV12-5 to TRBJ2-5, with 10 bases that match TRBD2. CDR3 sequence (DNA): TGTGCTAGTGGCGTTAGCGGGGGGCACCAAGAGACCCAGTACTTC. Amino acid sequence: CASGVSGGHQETQYF.